The present T cell receptor beta chain was sequenced within a study of blood T cell repertoires in COVID-19. For the study at large: From the United States, Italy and Spain came samples of acute and convalescent COVID-19.

Germline V gene data show CDR1 as DFQATT and CDR2 as SNEGSKA (reference sequence). This CDR3 is 18 amino acids long. With 3 bases clipped from V and 4 bases from J, the junction kept 20 bases outside the gene matches. As handled by the study authors: Estimates of nucleated cell counts were drawn from the amplification of reference gene primers. The method was immunoSEQ multiplex PCR; TCRdb's version includes in-frame clones alone and lacks a portion of them. V, J and clone size reflect that table, while D and trimming were determined from the DNA. The table has about 280,000 clones, approximately 88% seen once.

This chain joins TRBV20-1 and TRBJ1-1; 7 bases align to TRBD1. Sequences were obtained from peripheral blood. The source of this sequence is a man younger than 35 with active or convalescent COVID-19. CDR3 sequence reads: CSASKDTGDLNMSTEAFF. The CDR3 bases are TGCAGTGCTAGTAAAGATACAGGGGACTTAAATATGAGCACTGAAGCTTTCTTT.